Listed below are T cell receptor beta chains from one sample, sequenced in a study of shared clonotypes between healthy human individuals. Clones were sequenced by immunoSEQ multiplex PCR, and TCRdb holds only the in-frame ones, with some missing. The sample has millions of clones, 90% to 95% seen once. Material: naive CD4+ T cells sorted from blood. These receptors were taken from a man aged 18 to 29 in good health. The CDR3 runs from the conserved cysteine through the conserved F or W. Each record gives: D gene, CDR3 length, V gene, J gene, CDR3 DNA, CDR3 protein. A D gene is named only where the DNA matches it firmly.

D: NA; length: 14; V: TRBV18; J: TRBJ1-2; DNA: TGTGCCAGCTCACAATCAGGGGCAGTGTATGGCTACACCTTC; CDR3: CASSQSGAVYGYTF
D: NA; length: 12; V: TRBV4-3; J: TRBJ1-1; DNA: TGCGCCACCTTACCAAAGAACACTGAAGCTTTCTTT; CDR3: CATLPKNTEAFF
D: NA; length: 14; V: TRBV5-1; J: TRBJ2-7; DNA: TGCGCCAGCAGCTTGGGACTAACACCCTACGAGCAGTACTTC; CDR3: CASSLGLTPYEQYF
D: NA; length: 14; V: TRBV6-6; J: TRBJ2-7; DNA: TGTGCCAGCACCCCCACCTCCCGGGTGTACGAGCAGTACTTC; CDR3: CASTPTSRVYEQYF
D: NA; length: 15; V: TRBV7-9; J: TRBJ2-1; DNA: TGTGCCAGCAGCTTAATGGTGTTAGGTTACAATGAGCAGTTCTTC; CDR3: CASSLMVLGYNEQFF
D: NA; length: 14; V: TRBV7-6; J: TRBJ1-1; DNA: TGTGCCAGCAGCAGGGGCAGGGGTTTTCCTGAAGCTTTCTTT; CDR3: CASSRGRGFPEAFF
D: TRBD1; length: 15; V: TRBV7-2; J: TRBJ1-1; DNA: TGTGCCAGCAGCTTGGGACAGGGGTGGAGCACTGAAGCTTTCTTT; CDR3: CASSLGQGWSTEAFF
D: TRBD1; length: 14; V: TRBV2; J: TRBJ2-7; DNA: TGTGCCAGCAGACCGGGACAGGGTGACTACGAGCAGTACTTC; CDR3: CASRPGQGDYEQYF
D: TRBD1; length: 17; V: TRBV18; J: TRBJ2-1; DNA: TGTGCCAGCTCACAACGGGGACAGGCCAACGCCTACAATGAGCAGTTCTTC; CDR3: CASSQRGQANAYNEQFF
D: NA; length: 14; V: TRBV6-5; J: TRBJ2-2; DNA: TGTGCCAGCTCCCTTACGGTGGCCACCGGGGAGCTGTTTTTT; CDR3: CASSLTVATGELFF
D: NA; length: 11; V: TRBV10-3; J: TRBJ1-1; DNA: TGTGCCATCAGTGATGTTACTGAAGCTTTCTTT; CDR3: CAISDVTEAFF
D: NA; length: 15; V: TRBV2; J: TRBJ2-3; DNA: TGTGCCAGCAGTGATGGTAGGGGGGGCACAGATACGCAGTATTTT; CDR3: CASSDGRGGTDTQYF
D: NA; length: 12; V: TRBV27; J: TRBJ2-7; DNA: TGTGCCAGCAGTTTTCGAGGCGGGGAGCAGTACTTC; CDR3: CASSFRGGEQYF
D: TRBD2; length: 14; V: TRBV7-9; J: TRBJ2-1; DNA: TGTGCCAGCAGCTTAAGCGGGAGCTACAATGAGCAGTTCTTC; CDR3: CASSLSGSYNEQFF
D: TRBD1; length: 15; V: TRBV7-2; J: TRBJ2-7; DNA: TGTGCCAGCAGCTCCCCGGGACAGGGGGCCTACGAGCAGTACTTC; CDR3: CASSSPGQGAYEQYF
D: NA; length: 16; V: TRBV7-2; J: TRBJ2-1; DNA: TGTGCCAGCAGCTTAATCGGGGGAGGACTTGGGAATGAGCAGTTCTTC; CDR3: CASSLIGGGLGNEQFF